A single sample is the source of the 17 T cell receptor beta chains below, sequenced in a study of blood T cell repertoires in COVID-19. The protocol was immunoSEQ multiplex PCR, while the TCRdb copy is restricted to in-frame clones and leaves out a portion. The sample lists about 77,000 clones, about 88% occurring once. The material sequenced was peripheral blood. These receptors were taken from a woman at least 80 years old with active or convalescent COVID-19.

The CDR3 nucleotides read TGTGCCAGCAGCTCGACCACTACTAGCGGGGGGGCCTTTACGCAGTATTTT. The encoded protein is CASSSTTTSGGAFTQYF. The chain recombines TRBV11-2 with TRBJ2-3, with TRBD2 matching 13 bases. The CDR3 consists of 17 residues. Germline V gives CDR1 SGHAT, CDR2 FQNNGV. Trimming at V came to 4 bases and at J to 8 bases, leaving 12 bases not matched to a gene.

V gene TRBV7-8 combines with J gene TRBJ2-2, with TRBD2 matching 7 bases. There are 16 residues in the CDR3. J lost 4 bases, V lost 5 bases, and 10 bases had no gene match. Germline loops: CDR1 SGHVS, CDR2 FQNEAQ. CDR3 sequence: CASSDQAGTLTGELFF. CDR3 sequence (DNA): TGTGCCAGCAGCGACCAAGCGGGGACTCTCACCGGGGAGCTGTTTTTT.

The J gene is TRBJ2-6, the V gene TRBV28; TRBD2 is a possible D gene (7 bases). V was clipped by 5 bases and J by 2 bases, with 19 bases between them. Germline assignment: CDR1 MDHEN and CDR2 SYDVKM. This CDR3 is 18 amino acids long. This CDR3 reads CASSPPPGGVAGANVLTF. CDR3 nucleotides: TGTGCCAGCAGTCCACCCCCGGGGGGCGTAGCTGGGGCCAACGTCCTGACTTTC.

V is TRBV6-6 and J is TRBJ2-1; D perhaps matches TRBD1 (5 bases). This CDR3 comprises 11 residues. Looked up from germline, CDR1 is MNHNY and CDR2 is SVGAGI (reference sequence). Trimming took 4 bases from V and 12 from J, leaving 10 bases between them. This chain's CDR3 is CASSLGEGQFF. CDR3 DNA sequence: TGTGCCAGCAGTTTAGGGGAAGGGCAGTTCTTC.

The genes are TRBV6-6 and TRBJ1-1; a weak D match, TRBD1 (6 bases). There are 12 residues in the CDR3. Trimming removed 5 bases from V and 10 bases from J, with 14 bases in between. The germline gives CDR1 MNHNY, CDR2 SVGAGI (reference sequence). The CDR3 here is CASSTDSGRAFF. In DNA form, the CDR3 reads TGTGCCAGCAGTACGGACAGTGGAAGAGCTTTCTTT.

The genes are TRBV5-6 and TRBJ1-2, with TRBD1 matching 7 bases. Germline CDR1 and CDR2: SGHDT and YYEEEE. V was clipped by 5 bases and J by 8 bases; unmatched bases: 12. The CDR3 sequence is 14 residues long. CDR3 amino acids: CASSWTGAPLGYTF. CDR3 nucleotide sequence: TGTGCCAGCAGTTGGACAGGCGCTCCATTGGGCTACACCTTC.

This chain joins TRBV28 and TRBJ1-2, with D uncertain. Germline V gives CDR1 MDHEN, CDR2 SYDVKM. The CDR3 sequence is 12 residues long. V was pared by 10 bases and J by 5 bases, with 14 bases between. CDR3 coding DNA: TGTGCCACCAGGATGGCGGGGTATGGCTACACCTTC. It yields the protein CATRMAGYGYTF.

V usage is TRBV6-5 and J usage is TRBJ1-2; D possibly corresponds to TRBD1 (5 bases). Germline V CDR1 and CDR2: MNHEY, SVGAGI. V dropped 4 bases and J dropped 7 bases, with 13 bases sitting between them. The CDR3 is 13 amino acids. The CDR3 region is CASSSLGLGGYTF. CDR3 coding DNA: TGTGCCAGCAGTTCCCTGGGACTTGGTGGCTACACCTTC.

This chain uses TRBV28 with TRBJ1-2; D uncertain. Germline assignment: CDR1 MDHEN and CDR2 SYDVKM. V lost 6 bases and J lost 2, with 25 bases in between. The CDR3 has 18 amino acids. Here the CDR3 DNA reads TGTGCCAGCAGCATCATCTTTTCCATCGCGGCGAGAAACTATGGCTACACCTTC. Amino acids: CASSIIFSIAARNYGYTF.

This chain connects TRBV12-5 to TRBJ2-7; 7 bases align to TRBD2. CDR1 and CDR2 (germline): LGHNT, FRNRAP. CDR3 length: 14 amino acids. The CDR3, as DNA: TGTGCCCCGAGGAAAGCGGGGTATACAGACGAGCAGTACTTC. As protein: CAPRKAGYTDEQYF. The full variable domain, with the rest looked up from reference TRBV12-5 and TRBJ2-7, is DARVTQTPRHKVTEMGQEVTMRCQPILGHNTVFWYRQTMMQGLELLAYFRNRAPLDDSGMPKDRFSAEMPDATLATLKIQPSEPRDSAVYFCAPRKAGYTDEQYFGPGTRLTVT.

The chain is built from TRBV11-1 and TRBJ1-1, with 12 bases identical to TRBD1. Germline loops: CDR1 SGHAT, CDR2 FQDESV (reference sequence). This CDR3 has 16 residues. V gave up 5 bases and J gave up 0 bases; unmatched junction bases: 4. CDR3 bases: TGTGCCAGCAGCGGGACAGGGGGCGCGATGAACACTGAAGCTTTCTTT. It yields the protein CASSGTGGAMNTEAFF.

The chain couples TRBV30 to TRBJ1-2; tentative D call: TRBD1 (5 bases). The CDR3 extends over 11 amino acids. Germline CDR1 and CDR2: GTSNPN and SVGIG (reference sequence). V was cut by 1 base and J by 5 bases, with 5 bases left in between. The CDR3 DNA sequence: TGTGCCTGGAGTGCAGGGTATGGCTACACCTTC. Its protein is CAWSAGYGYTF. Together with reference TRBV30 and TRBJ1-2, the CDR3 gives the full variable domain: SQTIHQWPATLVQPVGSPLSLECTVEGTSNPNLYWYRQAAGRGLQLLFYSVGIGQISSEVPQNLSASRPQDRQFILSSKKLLLSDSGFYLCAWSAGYGYTFGSGTRLTVV.

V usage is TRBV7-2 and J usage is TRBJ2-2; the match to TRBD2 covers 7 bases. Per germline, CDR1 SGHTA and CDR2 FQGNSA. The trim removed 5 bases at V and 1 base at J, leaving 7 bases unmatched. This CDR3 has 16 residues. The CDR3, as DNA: TGTGCCAGCAGCCGCGACGGACTAGAGAACACCGGGGAGCTGTTTTTT. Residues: CASSRDGLENTGELFF. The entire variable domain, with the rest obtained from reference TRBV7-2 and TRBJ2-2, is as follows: GAGVSQSPSNKVTEKGKDVELRCDPISGHTALYWYRQSLGQGLEFLIYFQGNSAPDKSGLPSDRFSAERTGGSVSTLTIQRTQQEDSAVYLCASSRDGLENTGELFFGEGSRLTVL.

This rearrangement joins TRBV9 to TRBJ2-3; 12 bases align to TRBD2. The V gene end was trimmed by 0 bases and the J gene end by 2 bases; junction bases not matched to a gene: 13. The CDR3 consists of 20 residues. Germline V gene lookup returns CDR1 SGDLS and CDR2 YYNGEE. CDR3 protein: CASSVASPSGGDKNTDTQYF. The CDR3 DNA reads TGTGCCAGCAGCGTAGCTAGTCCTAGCGGGGGGGATAAAAACACAGATACGCAGTATTTT. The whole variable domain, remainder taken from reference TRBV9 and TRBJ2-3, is DSGVTQTPKHLITATGQRVTLRCSPRSGDLSVYWYQQSLDQGLQFLIQYYNGEERAKGNILERFSAQQFPDLHSELNLSSLELGDSALYFCASSVASPSGGDKNTDTQYFGPGTRLTVL.

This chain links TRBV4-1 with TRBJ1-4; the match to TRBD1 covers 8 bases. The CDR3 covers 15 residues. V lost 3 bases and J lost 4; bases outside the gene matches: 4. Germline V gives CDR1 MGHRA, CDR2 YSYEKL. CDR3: CASSQPDRDNEKLFF. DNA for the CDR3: TGCGCCAGCAGCCAGCCGGACAGGGATAATGAAAAACTGTTTTTT.

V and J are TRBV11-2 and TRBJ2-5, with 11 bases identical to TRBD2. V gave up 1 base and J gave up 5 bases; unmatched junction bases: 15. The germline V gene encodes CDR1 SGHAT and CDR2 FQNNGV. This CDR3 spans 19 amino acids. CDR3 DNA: TGTGCCAGCAGCTTAGGCCCTACCGGGACTAGCGGTCCCCTGGAGACCCAGTACTTC. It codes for CASSLGPTGTSGPLETQYF.

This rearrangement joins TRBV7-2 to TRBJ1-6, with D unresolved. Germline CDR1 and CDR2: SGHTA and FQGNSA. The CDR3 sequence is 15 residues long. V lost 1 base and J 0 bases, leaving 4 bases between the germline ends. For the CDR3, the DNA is TGTGCCAGCAGCTTAGACAGCTCCTATAATTCACCCCTCCACTTT. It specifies CASSLDSSYNSPLHF.